This T cell receptor beta chain was sequenced during a study of blood T cell repertoires in COVID-19. Participant reports of clinical history set cohort assignment. The germline V gene has CDR1 SGHAT and CDR2 FQDESV (reference sequence). V lost 5 bases, J lost 7 bases, and 14 bases lay in between. CDR3 length: 13 residues. In the study's own analysis: Reference gene primer amplification gave nucleated cell count estimates. Using immunoSEQ multiplex PCR, the repertoire was profiled, and TCRdb retains in-frame clones only, with some absent. V and J calls and clone size follow that table, whereas D and trimming were derived from the DNA. The sample carries about 330,000 clones, about 87% recorded once.

Sequencing was carried out using PBMCs or T cells enriched from blood (not recorded which). The J gene is TRBJ1-2, the V gene TRBV11-1; possibly TRBD1 for D (6 bases). The TCR sequence derives from a woman aged 30 to 39 who had recovered from COVID-19. CDR3 nucleotides: TGTGCCAGCAGCGCCCAGGGGTTAGGTGGCTACACCTTC. Protein product: CASSAQGLGGYTF.